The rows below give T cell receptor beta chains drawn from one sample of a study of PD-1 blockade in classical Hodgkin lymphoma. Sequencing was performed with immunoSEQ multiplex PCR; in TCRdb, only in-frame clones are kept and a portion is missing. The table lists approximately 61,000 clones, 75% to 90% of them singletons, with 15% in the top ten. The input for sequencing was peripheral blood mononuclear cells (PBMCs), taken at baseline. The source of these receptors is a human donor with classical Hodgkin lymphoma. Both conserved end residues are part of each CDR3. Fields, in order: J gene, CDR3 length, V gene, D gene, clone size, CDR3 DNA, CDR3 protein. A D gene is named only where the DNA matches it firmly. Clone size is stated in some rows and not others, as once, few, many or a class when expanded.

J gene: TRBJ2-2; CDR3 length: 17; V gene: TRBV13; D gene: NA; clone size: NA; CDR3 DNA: TGTGCCAGCAGCTTAGGGGAGAGAAGGAGAGACACCGGGGAGCTGTTTTTT; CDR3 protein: CASSLGERRRDTGELFF
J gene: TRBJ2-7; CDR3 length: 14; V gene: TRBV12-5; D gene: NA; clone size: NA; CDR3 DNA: TGTGCTAGTGGTAACGGGGGAGGACTCTACGAGCAGTACTTC; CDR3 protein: CASGNGGGLYEQYF
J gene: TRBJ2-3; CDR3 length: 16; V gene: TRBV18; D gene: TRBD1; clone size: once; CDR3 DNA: TGTGCCAGCTCACCACCTCTAGGGCAGGGGACAGATACACAGTATTTT; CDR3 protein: CASSPPLGQGTDTQYF
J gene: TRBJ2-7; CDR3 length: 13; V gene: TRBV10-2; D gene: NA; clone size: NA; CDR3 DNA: TGCGCCAGCAGTGGTGGCAGGGCTTACGAGCAGTACTTC; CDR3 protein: CASSGGRAYEQYF
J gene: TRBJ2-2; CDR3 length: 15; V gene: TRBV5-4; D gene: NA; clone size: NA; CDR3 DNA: TGTGCCAGCAACCCCTCTGGCGGGGACACCGGGGAGCTGTTTTTT; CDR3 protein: CASNPSGGDTGELFF
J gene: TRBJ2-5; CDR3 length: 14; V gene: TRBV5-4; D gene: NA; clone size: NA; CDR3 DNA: TGTGCCAGCAGCTTGACGGGTTCCGGGGAGACCCAGTACTTC; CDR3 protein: CASSLTGSGETQYF
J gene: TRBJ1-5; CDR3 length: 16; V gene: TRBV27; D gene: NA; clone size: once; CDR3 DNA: TGTGCCAGCAGTTGCGACAGGATCAGGTCTAGTCAGCCCCAGCATTTT; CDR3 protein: CASSCDRIRSSQPQHF
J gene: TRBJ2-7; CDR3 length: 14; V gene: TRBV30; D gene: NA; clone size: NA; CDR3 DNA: TGTGCCTGGAGTGTCGCCGGGACTTCCTACGAGCAGTACTTC; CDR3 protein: CAWSVAGTSYEQYF
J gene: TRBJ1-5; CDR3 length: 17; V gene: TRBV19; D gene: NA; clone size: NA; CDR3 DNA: TGTGCCAGTAGTTGGGGGGGGCCGTTCCTTAGCAATCAGCCCCAGCATTTT; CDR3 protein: CASSWGGPFLSNQPQHF
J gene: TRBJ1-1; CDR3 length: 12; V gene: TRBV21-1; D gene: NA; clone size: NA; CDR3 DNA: TGTGCCAGCAGTAGTTCGGGACCTGAAGCTTTCTTT; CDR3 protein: CASSSSGPEAFF